These 8 T cell receptor beta chains were all obtained from the same sample, sequenced in a study of T cell repertoires in cytomegalovirus infection. TCRdb called the reads again in MiXCR, with one record for every CDR3 protein. This table has hundreds of thousands of distinct CDR3 sequences, over 7.5% appearing once. The sequenced sample consisted of PBMCs. The origin of the receptors is a human donor in good health (CMV status not recorded). Some clones in this sample may be carry-over from other donors' samples.

V gene TRBV7-2 combines with J gene TRBJ2-3; D unclear. Germline values: CDR1 SGHTA, CDR2 FQGNSA. The V and J ends lost 7 bases and 4 bases respectively, with 15 bases between them. This CDR3 has 14 residues. CDR3 protein: CASTHSRASDTQYF. CDR3 DNA: TGTGCCAGCACCCATTCTCGAGCGTCAGATACGCAGTATTTT. The full variable domain, rest sourced from reference TRBV7-2 and TRBJ2-3, is GAGVSQSPSNKVTEKGKDVELRCDPISGHTALYWYRQSLGQGLEFLIYFQGNSAPDKSGLPSDRFSAERTGGSVSTLTIQRTQQEDSAVYLCASTHSRASDTQYFGPGTRLTVL.

V is TRBV2 and J is TRBJ2-3; 8 bases fit TRBD1. J gave up 6 bases and V 10 bases, and 9 bases lay outside the gene matches. The CDR3 spans 13 residues. Germline V gene lookup returns CDR1 SNHLY and CDR2 FYNNEI. The CDR3 DNA reads as TGTGCCACCAAGGACAGGGAACCCGATACGCAGTATTTT. It codes for CATKDREPDTQYF.

The V gene is TRBV28, the J gene TRBJ2-7; TRBD2 matches at 10 bases. CDR1 is MDHEN and CDR2 is SYDVKM in the germline V gene. Trimming removed 5 bases from V and 7 bases from J; junction bases left unmatched: 2. The length of the CDR3 is 12 residues. CDR3 DNA sequence: TGTGCCAGCAGTAAAGCGGGAGGGGAGCAGTACTTC. Translated, it gives CASSKAGGEQYF.

This clonotype occurred a few times. The V call is TRBV27, the J call TRBJ1-2; 7 bases map to TRBD1. The J segment lost 5 bases and the V segment lost 5 bases, leaving 2 bases of the junction unmatched. Germline CDR1 is MNHEY and CDR2 is SMNVEV (reference sequence). The CDR3 spans 12 residues. CDR3 amino acids: CASSRQGYGYTF. CDR3 nucleotides: TGTGCCAGCAGTCGACAGGGTTATGGCTACACCTTC.

This clonotype came up many times. This sequence joins TRBV6-1 and TRBJ1-2; D uncertain. CDR3 length: 12 amino acids. The germline V and J ends were trimmed by 5 bases and 10 bases, with 14 bases remaining between them. The germline V gene encodes CDR1 MNHNS and CDR2 SASEGT. This CDR3 is CASSPQRETYTF. CDR3 coding DNA: TGTGCCAGCAGTCCTCAAAGGGAGACCTACACCTTC.

This chain links TRBV29-1 with TRBJ2-1; 11 bases align to TRBD1. V shed 4 bases and J 5 bases; nucleotides not matched to a gene: 7. The CDR3 has 15 residues. Germline CDR1 reads SQVTM; CDR2 reads ANQGSEA. CDR3 residues: CSVALGTGGNNEQFF. CDR3 bases: TGCAGCGTTGCCCTAGGGACAGGGGGTAACAATGAGCAGTTCTTC.

Many counts were recorded for this clonotype. V is TRBV7-2 and J is TRBJ2-7, with 12 bases lining up with TRBD1. The CDR3 runs to 15 residues. The J segment lost 6 bases and the V segment lost 4 bases, leaving 7 bases of the junction unmatched. Germline CDR1 reads SGHTA; CDR2 reads FQGNSA. CDR3 in amino acids: CASSSRDRGRGEQYF. DNA for the CDR3: TGTGCCAGCAGCTCCCGGGACAGGGGGCGGGGCGAGCAGTACTTC. Based on the CDR3 plus reference TRBV7-2 and TRBJ2-7, the full variable domain is GAGVSQSPSNKVTEKGKDVELRCDPISGHTALYWYRQSLGQGLEFLIYFQGNSAPDKSGLPSDRFSAERTGGSVSTLTIQRTQQEDSAVYLCASSSRDRGRGEQYFGPGTRLTVT.

This clonotype was observed a few times. CDR3 nucleotide sequence: TGTGCCCTAGCGGGGCTCTCCTACGAGCAGTACTTC. As protein: CALAGLSYEQYF. The chain has TRBV30 and TRBJ2-7, with 9 bases lining up with TRBD2. CDR1 GTSNPN and CDR2 SVGIG come from the germline V gene (reference sequence). J lost 0 bases, V lost 8 bases, and 2 bases had no gene match. This CDR3 contains 12 residues. The full variable domain, completed using reference TRBV30 and TRBJ2-7, is SQTIHQWPATLVQPVGSPLSLECTVEGTSNPNLYWYRQAAGRGLQLLFYSVGIGQISSEVPQNLSASRPQDRQFILSSKKLLLSDSGFYLCALAGLSYEQYFGPGTRLTVT.